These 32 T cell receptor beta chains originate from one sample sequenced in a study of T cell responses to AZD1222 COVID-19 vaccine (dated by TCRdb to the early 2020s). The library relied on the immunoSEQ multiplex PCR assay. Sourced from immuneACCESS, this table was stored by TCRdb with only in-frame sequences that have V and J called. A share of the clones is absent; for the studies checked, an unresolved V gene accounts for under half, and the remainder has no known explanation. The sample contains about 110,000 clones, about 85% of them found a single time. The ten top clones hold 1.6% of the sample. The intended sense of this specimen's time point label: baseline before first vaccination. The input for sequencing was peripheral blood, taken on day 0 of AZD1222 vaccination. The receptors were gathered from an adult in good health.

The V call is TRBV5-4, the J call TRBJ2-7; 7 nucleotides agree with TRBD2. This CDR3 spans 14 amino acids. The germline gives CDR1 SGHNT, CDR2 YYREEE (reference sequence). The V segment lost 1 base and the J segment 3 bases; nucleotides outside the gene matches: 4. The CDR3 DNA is TGTGCCAGCAGCTTGAGCGGGGCAAACTACGAGCAGTACTTC. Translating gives CASSLSGANYEQYF.

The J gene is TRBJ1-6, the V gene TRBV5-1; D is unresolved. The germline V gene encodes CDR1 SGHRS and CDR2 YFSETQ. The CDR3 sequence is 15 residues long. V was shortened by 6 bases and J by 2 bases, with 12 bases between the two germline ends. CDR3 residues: CASTSDGTYNSPLHF. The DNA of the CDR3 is TGCGCCAGCACTAGCGACGGTACCTATAATTCACCCCTCCACTTT.

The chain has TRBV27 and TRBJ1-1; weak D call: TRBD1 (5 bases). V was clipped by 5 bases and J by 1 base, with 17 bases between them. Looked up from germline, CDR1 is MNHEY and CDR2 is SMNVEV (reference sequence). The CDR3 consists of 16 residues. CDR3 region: CASSLRPGTGNTEAFF. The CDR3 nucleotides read TGTGCCAGCAGTCTCCGACCCGGGACGGGGAACACTGAAGCTTTCTTT.

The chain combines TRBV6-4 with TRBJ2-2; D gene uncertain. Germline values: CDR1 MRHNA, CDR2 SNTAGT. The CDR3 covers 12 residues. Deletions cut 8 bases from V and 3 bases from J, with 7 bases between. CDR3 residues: CASADYTGELFF. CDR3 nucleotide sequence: TGTGCCAGCGCCGATTACACCGGGGAGCTGTTTTTT.

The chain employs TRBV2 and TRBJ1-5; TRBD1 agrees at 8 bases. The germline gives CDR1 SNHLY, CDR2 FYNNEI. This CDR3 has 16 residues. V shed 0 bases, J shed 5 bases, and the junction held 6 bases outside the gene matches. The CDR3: CASSEALTGVYQPQHF. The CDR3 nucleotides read TGTGCCAGCAGTGAAGCGCTGACAGGGGTTTATCAGCCCCAGCATTTT.

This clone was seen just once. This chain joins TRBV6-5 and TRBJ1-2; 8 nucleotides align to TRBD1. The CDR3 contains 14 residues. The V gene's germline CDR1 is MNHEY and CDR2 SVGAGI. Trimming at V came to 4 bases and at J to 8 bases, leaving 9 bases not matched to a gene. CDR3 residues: CASSSWTGTGGYTF. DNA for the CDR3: TGTGCCAGCAGTTCCTGGACAGGGACGGGAGGCTACACCTTC.

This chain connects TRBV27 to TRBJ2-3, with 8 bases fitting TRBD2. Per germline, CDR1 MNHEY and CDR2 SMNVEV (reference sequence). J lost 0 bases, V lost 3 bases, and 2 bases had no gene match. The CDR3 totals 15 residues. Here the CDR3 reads CASSLRGASTDTQYF. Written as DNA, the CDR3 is TGTGCCAGCAGTTTGCGGGGGGCAAGCACAGATACGCAGTATTTT.

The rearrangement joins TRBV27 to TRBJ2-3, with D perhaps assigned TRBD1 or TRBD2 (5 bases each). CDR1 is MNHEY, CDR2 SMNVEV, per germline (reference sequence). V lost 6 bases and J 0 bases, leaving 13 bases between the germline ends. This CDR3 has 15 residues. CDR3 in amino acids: CASRFGAVSTDTQYF. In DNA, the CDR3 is TGTGCCAGCAGGTTCGGGGCGGTTAGCACAGATACGCAGTATTTT.

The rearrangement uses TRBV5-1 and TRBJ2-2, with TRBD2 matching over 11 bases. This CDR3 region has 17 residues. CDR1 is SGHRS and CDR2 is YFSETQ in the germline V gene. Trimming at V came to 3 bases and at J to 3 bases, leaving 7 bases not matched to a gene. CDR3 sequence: CASSSRIAGGYTGELFF. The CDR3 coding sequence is TGCGCCAGCAGCTCCCGAATAGCGGGGGGGTACACCGGGGAGCTGTTTTTT. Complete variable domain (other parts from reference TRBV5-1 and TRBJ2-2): KAGVTQTPRYLIKTRGQQVTLSCSPISGHRSVSWYQQTPGQGLQFLFEYFSETQRNKGNFPGRFSGRQFSNSRSEMNVSTLELGDSALYLCASSSRIAGGYTGELFFGEGSRLTVL.

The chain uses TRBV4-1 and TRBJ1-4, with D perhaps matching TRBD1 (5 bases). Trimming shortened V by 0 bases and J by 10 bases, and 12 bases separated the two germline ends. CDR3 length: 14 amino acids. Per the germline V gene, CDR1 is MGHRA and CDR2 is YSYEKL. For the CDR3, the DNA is TGCGCCAGCAGCCAAGAGATCTCTAGGGGAAAACTGTTTTTT. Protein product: CASSQEISRGKLFF.

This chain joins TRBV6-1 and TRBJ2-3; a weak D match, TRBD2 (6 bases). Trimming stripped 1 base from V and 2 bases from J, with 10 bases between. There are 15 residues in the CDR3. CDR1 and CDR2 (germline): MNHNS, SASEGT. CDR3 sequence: CASSEGSGYTDTQYF. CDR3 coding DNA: TGTGCCAGCAGTGAAGGTAGCGGTTACACAGATACGCAGTATTTT.

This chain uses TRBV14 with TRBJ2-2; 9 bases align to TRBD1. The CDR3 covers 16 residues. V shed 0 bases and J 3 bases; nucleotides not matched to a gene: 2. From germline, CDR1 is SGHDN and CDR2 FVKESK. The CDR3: CASSQDGTGHTGELFF. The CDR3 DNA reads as TGTGCCAGCAGCCAAGATGGGACAGGGCACACCGGGGAGCTGTTTTTT.

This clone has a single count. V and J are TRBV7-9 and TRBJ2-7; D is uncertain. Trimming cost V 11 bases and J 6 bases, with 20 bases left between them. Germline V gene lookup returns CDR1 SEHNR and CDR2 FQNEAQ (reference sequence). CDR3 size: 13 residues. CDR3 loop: CAVQPDIGFEQYF. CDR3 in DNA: TGTGCCGTGCAGCCGGATATAGGGTTCGAGCAGTACTTC.

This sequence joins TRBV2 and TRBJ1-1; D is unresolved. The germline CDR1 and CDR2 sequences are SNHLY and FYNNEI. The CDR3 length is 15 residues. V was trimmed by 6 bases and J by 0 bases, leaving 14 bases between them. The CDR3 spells CASRDRRGMNTEAFF. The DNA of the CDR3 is TGTGCCAGCAGGGACCGGAGAGGGATGAACACTGAAGCTTTCTTT. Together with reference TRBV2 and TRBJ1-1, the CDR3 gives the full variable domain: EPEVTQTPSHQVTQMGQEVILRCVPISNHLYFYWYRQILGQKVEFLVSFYNNEISEKSEIFDDQFSVERPDGSNFTLKIRSTKLEDSAMYFCASRDRRGMNTEAFFGQGTRLTVV.

Written as DNA, the CDR3 is TGTGCCAGCAGGCCTACAGGGTTCAATCAGCCCCAGCATTTT. Translation: CASRPTGFNQPQHF. The genes are TRBV7-8 and TRBJ1-5, with D tentatively TRBD1 (6 bases). The CDR3 length is 14 residues. Germline values: CDR1 SGHVS, CDR2 FQNEAQ. The V and J ends lost 6 bases and 3 bases respectively, with 12 bases between them.

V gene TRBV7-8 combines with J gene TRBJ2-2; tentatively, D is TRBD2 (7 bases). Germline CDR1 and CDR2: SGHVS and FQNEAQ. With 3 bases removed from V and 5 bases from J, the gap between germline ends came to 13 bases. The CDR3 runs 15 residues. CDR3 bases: TGTGCCAGCAGCTTTAAGGGAGGGGGAACCGGGGAGCTGTTTTTT. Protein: CASSFKGGGTGELFF.

The CDR3 here is CASSPRPEGGGIQYF. The CDR3 region has the DNA TGCGCCAGCAGCCCTAGGCCCGAGGGGGGGGGCATTCAGTACTTC. The chain is built from TRBV4-1 and TRBJ2-4; D may be TRBD2 (7 bases). Germline V gene data show CDR1 as MGHRA and CDR2 as YSYEKL. The CDR3 sequence is 15 residues long. The V end lost 4 bases, the J end lost 9 bases, and 19 bases lay between the germline ends.

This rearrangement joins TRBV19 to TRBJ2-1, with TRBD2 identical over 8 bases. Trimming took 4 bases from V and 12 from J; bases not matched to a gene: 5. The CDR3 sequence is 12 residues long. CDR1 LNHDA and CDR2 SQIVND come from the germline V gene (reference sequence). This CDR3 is CASSKTSVGQFF. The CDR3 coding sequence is TGTGCCAGTAGTAAGACTAGCGTGGGGCAGTTCTTC.

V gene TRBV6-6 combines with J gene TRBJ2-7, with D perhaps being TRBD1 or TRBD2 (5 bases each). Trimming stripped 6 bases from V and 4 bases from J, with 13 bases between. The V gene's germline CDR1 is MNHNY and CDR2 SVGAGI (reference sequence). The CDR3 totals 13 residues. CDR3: CASRPGTYYEQYF. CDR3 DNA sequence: TGTGCCAGCAGACCTGGGACCTATTACGAGCAGTACTTC.

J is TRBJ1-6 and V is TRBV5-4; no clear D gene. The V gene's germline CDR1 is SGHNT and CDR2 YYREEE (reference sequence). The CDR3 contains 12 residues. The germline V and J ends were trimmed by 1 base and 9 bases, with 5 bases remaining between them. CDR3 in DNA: TGTGCCAGCAGCTTGTACGGTTCACCCCTCCACTTT. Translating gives CASSLYGSPLHF.

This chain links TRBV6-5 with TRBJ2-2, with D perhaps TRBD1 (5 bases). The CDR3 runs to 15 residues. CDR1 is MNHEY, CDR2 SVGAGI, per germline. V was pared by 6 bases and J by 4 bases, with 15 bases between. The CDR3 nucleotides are TGTGCCAGCAGAGGTGCAGGGTACGGCACCGGGGAGCTGTTTTTT. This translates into CASRGAGYGTGELFF.

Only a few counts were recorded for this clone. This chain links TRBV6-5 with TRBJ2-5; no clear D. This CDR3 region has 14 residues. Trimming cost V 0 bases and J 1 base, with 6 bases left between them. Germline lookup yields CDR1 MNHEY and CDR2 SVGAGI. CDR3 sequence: CASSYSEAQETQYF. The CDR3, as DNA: TGTGCCAGCAGTTACTCCGAGGCCCAAGAGACCCAGTACTTC.

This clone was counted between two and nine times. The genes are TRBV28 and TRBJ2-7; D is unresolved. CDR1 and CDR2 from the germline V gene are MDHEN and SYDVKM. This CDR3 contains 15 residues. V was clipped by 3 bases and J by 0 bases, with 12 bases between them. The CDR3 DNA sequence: TGTGCCAGCAGTTTGTGGGCCACTTCCTCCTACGAGCAGTACTTC. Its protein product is CASSLWATSSYEQYF.

The CDR3 here is CASSNSGRAYNEQFF. The CDR3 coding sequence is TGTGCCAGCAGCAATAGCGGGAGGGCCTACAATGAGCAGTTCTTC. The chain couples TRBV5-4 to TRBJ2-1, with TRBD2 matching over 11 bases. The CDR3 spans 15 residues. V lost 4 bases, J lost 2 bases, and 2 bases stayed unmatched. Germline values: CDR1 SGHNT, CDR2 YYREEE (reference sequence).

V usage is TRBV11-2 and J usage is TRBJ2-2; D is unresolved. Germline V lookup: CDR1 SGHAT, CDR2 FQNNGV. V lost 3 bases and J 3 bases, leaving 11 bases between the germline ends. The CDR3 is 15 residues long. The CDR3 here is CASSLDGADTGELFF. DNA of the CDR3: TGTGCCAGCAGCTTGGATGGAGCTGACACCGGGGAGCTGTTTTTT. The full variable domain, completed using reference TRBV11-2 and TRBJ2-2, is EAGVAQSPRYKIIEKRQSVAFWCNPISGHATLYWYQQILGQGPKLLIQFQNNGVVDDSQLPKDRFSAERLKGVDSTLKIQPAKLEDSAVYLCASSLDGADTGELFFGEGSRLTVL.

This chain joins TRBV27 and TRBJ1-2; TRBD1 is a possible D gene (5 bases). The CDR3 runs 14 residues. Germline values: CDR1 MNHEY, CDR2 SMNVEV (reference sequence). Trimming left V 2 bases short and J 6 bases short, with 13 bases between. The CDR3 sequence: CASSLRDRTHGYTF. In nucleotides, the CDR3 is TGTGCCAGCAGTTTACGCGACAGAACACATGGCTACACCTTC.

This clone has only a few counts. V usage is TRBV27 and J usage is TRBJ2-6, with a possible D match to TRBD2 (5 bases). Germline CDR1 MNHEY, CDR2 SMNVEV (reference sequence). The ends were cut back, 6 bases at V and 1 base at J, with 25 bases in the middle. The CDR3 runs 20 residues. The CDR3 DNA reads TGTGCCAGCAGCTTCCGGGCCCGGGATAGATCATCTTCTGGGGCCAACGTCCTGACTTTC. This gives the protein CASSFRARDRSSSGANVLTF.

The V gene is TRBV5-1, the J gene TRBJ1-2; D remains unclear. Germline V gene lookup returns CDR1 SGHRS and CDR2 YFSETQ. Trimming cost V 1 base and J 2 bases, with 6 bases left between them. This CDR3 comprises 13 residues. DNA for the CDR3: TGCGCCAGCAGCTTGAACAGAAACTATGGCTACACCTTC. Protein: CASSLNRNYGYTF.

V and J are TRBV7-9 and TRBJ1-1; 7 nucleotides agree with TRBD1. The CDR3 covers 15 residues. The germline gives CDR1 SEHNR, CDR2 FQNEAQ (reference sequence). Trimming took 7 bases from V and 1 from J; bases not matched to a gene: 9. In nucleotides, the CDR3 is TGTGCCAGCACCATTTCGGGGACAGAGAACACTGAAGCTTTCTTT. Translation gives CASTISGTENTEAFF.

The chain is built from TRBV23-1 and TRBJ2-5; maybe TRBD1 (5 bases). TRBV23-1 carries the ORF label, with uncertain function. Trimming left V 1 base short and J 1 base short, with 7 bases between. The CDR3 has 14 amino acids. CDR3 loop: CASSQFTGQETQYF. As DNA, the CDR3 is TGCGCCAGCAGTCAATTCACAGGCCAAGAGACCCAGTACTTC.

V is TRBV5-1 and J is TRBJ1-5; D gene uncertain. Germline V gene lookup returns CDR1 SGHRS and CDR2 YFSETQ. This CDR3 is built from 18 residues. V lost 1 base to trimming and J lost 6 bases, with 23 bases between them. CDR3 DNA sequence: TGCGCCAGCAGCTTGCGCCCCCTAGGCCTAGGTGGCCGTCAGCCCCAGCATTTT. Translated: CASSLRPLGLGGRQPQHF.

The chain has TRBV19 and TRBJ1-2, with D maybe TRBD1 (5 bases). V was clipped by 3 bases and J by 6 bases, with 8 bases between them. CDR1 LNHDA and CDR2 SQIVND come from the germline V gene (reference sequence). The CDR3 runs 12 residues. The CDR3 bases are TGTGCCAGTAGTATGAGGGGCGATGGCTACACCTTC. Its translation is CASSMRGDGYTF. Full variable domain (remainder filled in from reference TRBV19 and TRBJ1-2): DGGITQSPKYLFRKEGQNVTLSCEQNLNHDAMYWYRQDPGQGLRLIYYSQIVNDFQKGDIAEGYSVSREKKESFPLTVTSAQKNPTAFYLCASSMRGDGYTFGSGTRLTVV.